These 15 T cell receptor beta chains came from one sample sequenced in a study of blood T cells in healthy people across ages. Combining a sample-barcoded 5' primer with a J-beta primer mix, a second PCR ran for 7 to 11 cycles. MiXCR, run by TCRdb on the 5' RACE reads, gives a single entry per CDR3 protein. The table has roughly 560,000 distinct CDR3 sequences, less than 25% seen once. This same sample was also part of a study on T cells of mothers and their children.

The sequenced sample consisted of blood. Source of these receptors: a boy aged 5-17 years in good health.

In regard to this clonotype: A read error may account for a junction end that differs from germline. CDR3 loop: CTSIPRGLADEQFF. The CDR3 DNA follows: TGTACCAGCATCCCAAGGGGACTAGCGGACGAGCAGTTCTTC. The chain recombines TRBV12-3 or TRBV12-4 with TRBJ2-1; TRBD2 matches 11 bases. This CDR3 contains 14 residues.

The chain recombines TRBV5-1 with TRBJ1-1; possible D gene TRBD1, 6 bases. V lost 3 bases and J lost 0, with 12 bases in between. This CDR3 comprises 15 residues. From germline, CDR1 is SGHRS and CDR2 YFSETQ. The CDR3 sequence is CASSSWAGVNTEAFF. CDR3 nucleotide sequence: TGCGCCAGCAGCTCATGGGCAGGGGTGAACACTGAAGCTTTCTTT.

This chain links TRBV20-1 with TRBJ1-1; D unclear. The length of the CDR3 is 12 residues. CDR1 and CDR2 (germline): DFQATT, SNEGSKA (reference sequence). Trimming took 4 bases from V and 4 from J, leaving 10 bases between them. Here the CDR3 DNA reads TGCAGTGCTACACGACAAGGCACTGAAGCTTTCTTT. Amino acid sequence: CSATRQGTEAFF.

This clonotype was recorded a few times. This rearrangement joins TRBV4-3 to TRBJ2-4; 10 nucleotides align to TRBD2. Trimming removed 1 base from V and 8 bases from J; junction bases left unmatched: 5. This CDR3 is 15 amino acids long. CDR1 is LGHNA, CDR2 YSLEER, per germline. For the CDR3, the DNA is TGCGCCAGCAGCCAAGGTCGGAGCGGGGGGGACATTCAGTACTTC. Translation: CASSQGRSGGDIQYF.

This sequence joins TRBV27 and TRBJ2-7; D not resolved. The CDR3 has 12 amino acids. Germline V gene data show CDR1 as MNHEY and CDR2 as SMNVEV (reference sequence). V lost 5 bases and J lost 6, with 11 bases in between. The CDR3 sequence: CASSPPGFEQYF. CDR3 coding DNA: TGTGCCAGCAGTCCTCCTGGGTTCGAGCAGTACTTC.

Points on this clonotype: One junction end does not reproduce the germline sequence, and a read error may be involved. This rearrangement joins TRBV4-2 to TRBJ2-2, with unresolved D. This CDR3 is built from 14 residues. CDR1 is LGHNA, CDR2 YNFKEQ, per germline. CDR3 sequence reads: CASIQKQRSGELFF. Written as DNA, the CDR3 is TGTGCCAGCATCCAAAAACAGAGGTCCGGGGAGCTGTTTTTT.

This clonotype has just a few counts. CDR3 coding DNA: TGTGCCAGCATTAAAATGCGGACTGGGGCCAACGTCCTGACTTTC. It translates to CASIKMRTGANVLTF. This rearrangement joins TRBV2 to TRBJ2-6, with no clear D. The CDR3 has 15 amino acids. Germline CDR1 is SNHLY and CDR2 is FYNNEI. The V end was cut by 7 bases, the J end by 2 bases, with 12 bases between.

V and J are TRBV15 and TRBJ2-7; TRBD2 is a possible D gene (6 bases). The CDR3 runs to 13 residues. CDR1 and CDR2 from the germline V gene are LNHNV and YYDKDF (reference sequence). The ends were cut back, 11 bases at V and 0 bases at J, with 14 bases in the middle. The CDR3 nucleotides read TGTGCCCTCGGGACGGGGGACTCCTACGAGCAGTACTTC. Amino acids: CALGTGDSYEQYF.

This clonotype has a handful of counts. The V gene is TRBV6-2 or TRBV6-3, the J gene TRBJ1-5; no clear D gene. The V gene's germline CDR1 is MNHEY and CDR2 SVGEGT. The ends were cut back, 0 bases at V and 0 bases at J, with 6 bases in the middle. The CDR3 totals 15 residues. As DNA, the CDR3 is TGTGCCAGCAGTTACTCGGACTTTAGCAATCAGCCCCAGCATTTT. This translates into CASSYSDFSNQPQHF.

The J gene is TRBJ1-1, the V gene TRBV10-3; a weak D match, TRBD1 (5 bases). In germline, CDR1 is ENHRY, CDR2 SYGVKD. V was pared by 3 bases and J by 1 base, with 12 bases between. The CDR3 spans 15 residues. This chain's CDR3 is CAISDPGTGNTEAFF. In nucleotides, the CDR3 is TGTGCCATCAGTGACCCCGGGACTGGGAACACTGAAGCTTTCTTT.

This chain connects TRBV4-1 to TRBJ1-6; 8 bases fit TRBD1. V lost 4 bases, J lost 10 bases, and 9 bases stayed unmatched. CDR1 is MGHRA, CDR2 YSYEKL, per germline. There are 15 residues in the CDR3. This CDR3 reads CASSLDRESRSPLHF. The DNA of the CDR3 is TGCGCCAGCAGCCTGGACAGGGAGAGTAGGTCACCCCTCCACTTT.

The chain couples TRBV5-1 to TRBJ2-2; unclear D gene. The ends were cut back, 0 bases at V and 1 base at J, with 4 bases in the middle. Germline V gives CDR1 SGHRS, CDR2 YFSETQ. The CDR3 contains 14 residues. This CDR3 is CASSLGMNTGELFF. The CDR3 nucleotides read TGCGCCAGCAGCTTGGGGATGAACACCGGGGAGCTGTTTTTT.

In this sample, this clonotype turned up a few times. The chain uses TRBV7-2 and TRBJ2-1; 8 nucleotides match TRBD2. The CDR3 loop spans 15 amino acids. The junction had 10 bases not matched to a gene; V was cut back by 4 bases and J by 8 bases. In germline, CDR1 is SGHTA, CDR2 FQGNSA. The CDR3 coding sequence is TGTGCCAGCAGCTCCAGGACTAGCAGGCTGGATGAGCAGTTCTTC. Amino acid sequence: CASSSRTSRLDEQFF. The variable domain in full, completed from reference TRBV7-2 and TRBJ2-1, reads GAGVSQSPSNKVTEKGKDVELRCDPISGHTALYWYRQSLGQGLEFLIYFQGNSAPDKSGLPSDRFSAERTGGSVSTLTIQRTQQEDSAVYLCASSSRTSRLDEQFFGPGTRLTVL.

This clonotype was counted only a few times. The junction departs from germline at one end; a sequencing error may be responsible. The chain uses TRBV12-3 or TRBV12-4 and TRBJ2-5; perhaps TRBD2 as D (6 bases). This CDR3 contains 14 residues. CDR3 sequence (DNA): TGTGCCAGCAGTTATACTCCGGGACTCTGGGTAAAGTTCTTC. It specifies CASSYTPGLWVKFF.

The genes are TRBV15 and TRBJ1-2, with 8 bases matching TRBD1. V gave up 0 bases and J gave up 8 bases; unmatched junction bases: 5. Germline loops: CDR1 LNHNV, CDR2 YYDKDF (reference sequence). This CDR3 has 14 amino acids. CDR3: CATSRDRTGRGYTF. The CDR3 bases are TGTGCCACCAGCAGAGATCGGACAGGGAGAGGCTACACCTTC.